Following are 22 T cell receptor beta chains from one sample sequenced in a study of blood T cell repertoires in COVID-19. The repertoire was sequenced with immunoSEQ multiplex PCR; TCRdb's copy has only in-frame clones and lacks some. The sample yields roughly 150,000 clones, around nine tenths seen once. The source material was peripheral blood. These receptors were taken from a human donor in a cohort sampled during active COVID-19.

This clone was counted once. The rearrangement links TRBV18 to TRBJ1-2; D perhaps matches TRBD1 (5 bases). This CDR3 region has 16 residues. In germline, CDR1 is KGHSH, CDR2 LQKENI. The germline V and J ends were trimmed by 3 bases and 1 base, with 15 bases remaining between them. Here the CDR3 DNA reads TGTGCCAGCTCACCGGTTGATCAGGGTTTTAACTATGGCTACACCTTC. Translated: CASSPVDQGFNYGYTF.

In nucleotides, the CDR3 is TGCGCCAGCAGCTTGGATTCTGGAGCGGGGGGACGCACAGATACGCAGTATTTT. Amino acid sequence: CASSLDSGAGGRTDTQYF. The V gene is TRBV5-1, the J gene TRBJ2-3; 9 nucleotides match TRBD2. The CDR3 runs 18 residues. Germline CDR1 SGHRS, CDR2 YFSETQ. After removal of 0 bases from V and 1 base from J, the junction contained 9 bases not matched to a gene.

The chain is built from TRBV11-3 and TRBJ2-2; 10 bases align to TRBD2. CDR3 length: 16 amino acids. Trimming cost V 5 bases and J 4 bases; bases outside gene matches: 7. In germline, CDR1 is SGHNT, CDR2 YENEEA. CDR3 sequence (DNA): TGTGCCAGCAGCGGCCAAATAGCGGGAGGCACCGGGGAGCTGTTTTTT. Translation: CASSGQIAGGTGELFF.

In the case of this clone: In the same sample, other DNA sequences code for this CDR3. V is TRBV6-5 and J is TRBJ2-6, with a possible D match to TRBD1 (6 bases). Germline V CDR1 and CDR2: MNHEY, SVGAGI. This CDR3 is built from 14 residues. V gave up 6 bases and J gave up 4 bases, with 10 bases separating them. CDR3: CASSRGTGANVLTF. CDR3 nucleotides: TGTGCCAGCAGCAGGGGAACCGGGGCCAACGTCCTGACTTTC.

V and J are TRBV7-3 and TRBJ2-6; the D gene is possibly TRBD2 (5 bases). There are 18 residues in the CDR3. The germline V and J ends were trimmed by 2 bases and 0 bases, with 14 bases remaining between them. Germline V gene data show CDR1 as SGHTA and CDR2 as FQGTGA. The CDR3 bases are TGTGCCAGCAGCTTACAGTCGGACTTGAGCTCTGGGGCCAACGTCCTGACTTTC. The encoded protein is CASSLQSDLSSGANVLTF.

The rearrangement links TRBV18 to TRBJ2-7; 7 bases align to TRBD1. Germline trimming cut 5 bases from V and 0 bases from J; bases unmatched to any gene: 4. This CDR3 region has 14 residues. The germline V gene has CDR1 KGHSH and CDR2 LQKENI. The CDR3 spells CASSSRDSSYEQYF. CDR3 DNA sequence: TGTGCCAGCTCATCCCGGGACAGCTCCTACGAGCAGTACTTC.

The V call is TRBV14, the J call TRBJ1-5, with 9 bases that match TRBD1. From germline, CDR1 is SGHDN and CDR2 FVKESK. V shed 3 bases and J 9 bases; nucleotides not matched to a gene: 3. The CDR3 spans 13 residues. CDR3 bases: TGTGCCAGCAGCCAGACAGGGGGATCGCCCCAGCATTTT. This codes for CASSQTGGSPQHF. Using reference TRBV14 and TRBJ1-5 for the parts outside the CDR3, the full variable domain is EAGVTQFPSHSVIEKGQTVTLRCDPISGHDNLYWYRRVMGKEIKFLLHFVKESKQDESGMPNNRFLAERTGGTYSTLKVQPAELEDSGVYFCASSQTGGSPQHFGDGTRLSIL.

The chain links TRBV29-1 to TRBJ1-2, with TRBD1 identical over 8 bases. The CDR3 contains 12 residues. The germline gives CDR1 SQVTM, CDR2 ANQGSEA. V trimming: 7 bases; J trimming: 5 bases; junction bases outside the gene matches: 6. CDR3 nucleotide sequence: TGCAGCGCCTTAGGACAGGGATATGGCTACACCTTC. It codes for CSALGQGYGYTF.

V and J are TRBV10-3 and TRBJ2-7, with 9 bases aligning to TRBD1. V trimming: 5 bases; J trimming: 4 bases; junction bases outside the gene matches: 6. The germline V gene has CDR1 ENHRY and CDR2 SYGVKD. There are 14 residues in the CDR3. CDR3 in DNA: TGTGCCATCAGTCCGGGACAGGGTTTATACGAGCAGTACTTC. Encoded protein: CAISPGQGLYEQYF.

The J gene is TRBJ1-2, the V gene TRBV5-8; the match to TRBD1 covers 9 bases. V lost 4 bases to trimming and J lost 3 bases; unmatched junction nucleotides: 4. This CDR3 is 14 amino acids long. From germline, CDR1 is SGHTS and CDR2 YDEGEE. CDR3 in DNA: TGTGCCAGCAGCCTAGGACAGGGGTACTATGGCTACACCTTC. Amino acid sequence: CASSLGQGYYGYTF. The full variable domain, completed using reference TRBV5-8 and TRBJ1-2, is EAGVTQSPTHLIKTRGQQATLRCSPISGHTSVYWYQQALGLGLQFLLWYDEGEERNRGNFPPRFSGRQFPNYSSELNVNALELEDSALYLCASSLGQGYYGYTFGSGTRLTVV.

This chain connects TRBV4-3 to TRBJ1-2, with D possibly TRBD1 on 6 matching bases. The germline V gene encodes CDR1 LGHNA and CDR2 YSLEER. The CDR3 loop spans 14 amino acids. V was shortened by 4 bases and J by 2 bases, with 11 bases between the two germline ends. In nucleotides, the CDR3 is TGCGCCAGCAGCCCATCCGGGACAAACTATGGCTACACCTTC. Its translation: CASSPSGTNYGYTF.

The CDR3 DNA sequence: TGTGCCAGCAGCTTAGTGTCAGGGGGAATCAATGAGCAGTTCTTC. This sequence encodes CASSLVSGGINEQFF. This sequence joins TRBV7-3 and TRBJ2-1, with 7 bases lining up with TRBD1. The V gene end was trimmed by 2 bases and the J gene end by 6 bases; junction bases not matched to a gene: 7. In germline, CDR1 is SGHTA, CDR2 FQGTGA. The CDR3 contains 15 residues.

The chain has TRBV5-5 and TRBJ2-7; D remains unclear. The CDR3 covers 12 residues. Trimming took off 0 bases at V and 4 bases at J, with 5 bases between the two ends. From germline, CDR1 is SGHKS and CDR2 YYEKEE (reference sequence). CDR3 sequence: CASSLGAYEQYF. CDR3 in DNA: TGTGCCAGCAGCTTGGGGGCATACGAGCAGTACTTC.

This chain uses TRBV25-1 with TRBJ2-5; D is perhaps TRBD1 (6 bases). Germline CDR1 reads MGHDK; CDR2 reads SYGVNS. Trimming cost V 5 bases and J 4 bases, with 11 bases left between them. The CDR3 is made up of 13 amino acids. Written as DNA, the CDR3 is TGTGCCAGCAGTAATAGCAGGGGAGAGACCCAGTACTTC. The encoded protein is CASSNSRGETQYF.

V usage is TRBV20-1 and J usage is TRBJ2-7, with TRBD1 identical over 11 bases. V shed 3 bases and J 3 bases; nucleotides not matched to a gene: 4. Per germline, CDR1 DFQATT and CDR2 SNEGSKA (reference sequence). This CDR3 region has 14 residues. The CDR3 loop reads CSASGTGGIYEQYF. The CDR3 DNA reads as TGCAGTGCTAGTGGGACAGGGGGGATCTACGAGCAGTACTTC.

The chain has TRBV29-1 and TRBJ1-3; 10 nucleotides align to TRBD1. The CDR3 is 16 amino acids. V gave up 6 bases and J gave up 7 bases; unmatched junction bases: 15. Germline CDR1 reads SQVTM; CDR2 reads ANQGSEA. In DNA, the CDR3 is TGCAGCGTATGGCAAACCGGGACAGGGGTAGGGAACACCATATATTTT. Amino acid sequence: CSVWQTGTGVGNTIYF.

The chain uses TRBV30 and TRBJ2-7, with 7 bases that match TRBD1. The CDR3 extends over 15 amino acids. The germline V gene encodes CDR1 GTSNPN and CDR2 SVGIG (reference sequence). The V and J ends lost 4 bases and 3 bases, in that order; junction bases with no gene match: 12. DNA of the CDR3: TGTGCCTGGACCCCCAGGACAGGAAAGAGCTACGAGCAGTACTTC. It encodes CAWTPRTGKSYEQYF.

V usage is TRBV6-2 or TRBV6-3 and J usage is TRBJ1-2, with TRBD1 matching over 8 bases. This CDR3 is built from 13 residues. From germline, CDR1 is MNHEY and CDR2 SVGEGT. J gave up 10 bases and V 6 bases, and 10 bases lay outside the gene matches. The CDR3 protein is CASSLLGQGDYTF. The CDR3 coding sequence is TGTGCCAGCAGCTTACTCGGACAGGGCGACTACACCTTC.

The CDR3 DNA reads as TGCGCCAGCAGACGGGAGTTCGTAGGGAACACCATATATTTT. Translating it yields CASRREFVGNTIYF. J is TRBJ1-3 and V is TRBV5-1; the D is unclear. The CDR3 extends over 14 amino acids. Trimming removed 5 bases at V and 7 bases at J, with 16 bases between. CDR1 is SGHRS and CDR2 is YFSETQ in the germline V gene.

The chain couples TRBV28 to TRBJ2-5, with 7 bases that match TRBD2. Germline V CDR1 and CDR2: MDHEN, SYDVKM. The CDR3 is 14 amino acids. The trim removed 4 bases at V and 5 bases at J, leaving 7 bases unmatched. The CDR3, as DNA: TGTGCCAGCAGTTCTCGGGGGGTCCGGGAGACCCAGTACTTC. This gives the protein CASSSRGVRETQYF.

V gene TRBV6-2 or TRBV6-3 combines with J gene TRBJ2-3; TRBD1 aligns across 7 bases. In germline, CDR1 is MNHEY, CDR2 SVGEGT. J lost 2 bases, V lost 5 bases, and 7 bases had no gene match. This CDR3 has 15 amino acids. CDR3 nucleotide sequence: TGTGCCAGCAGTCCCCGGGACAGTCTCACAGATACGCAGTATTTT. Translated, it gives CASSPRDSLTDTQYF.

The genes are TRBV5-6 and TRBJ2-3, with 8 bases identical to TRBD2. From germline, CDR1 is SGHDT and CDR2 YYEEEE. With 2 bases clipped from V and 2 bases from J, the junction kept 13 bases outside the gene matches. The CDR3 contains 18 residues. The chain's CDR3 is CASSLVGGGPTPTDTQYF. CDR3 coding DNA: TGTGCCAGCAGCTTAGTTGGCGGGGGGCCTACTCCCACAGATACGCAGTATTTT.